These 14 T cell receptor beta chains were all obtained from the same sample, sequenced in a study of T cells in localized non-small cell lung cancer. Sequencing was performed with immunoSEQ multiplex PCR; in TCRdb, only in-frame clones are kept and a portion is missing. The sample lists under 35,000 clones; around 90% were seen once. The input for sequencing was peripheral blood mononuclear cells, taken before any cancer treatment. The receptors originated from a woman between 35 and 75 years old with stage III lung adenocarcinoma.

V and J are TRBV7-2 and TRBJ2-5; 8 positions match TRBD1. Germline CDR1 reads SGHTA; CDR2 reads FQGNSA. The J segment lost 1 base and the V segment lost 0 bases, leaving 1 base of the junction unmatched. CDR3 length: 15 residues. As DNA, the CDR3 is TGTGCCAGCAGCTTAGCCGGGACAGGCCAAGAGACCCAGTACTTC. Amino acid sequence: CASSLAGTGQETQYF.

V and J are TRBV2 and TRBJ2-7, with 10 bases fitting TRBD2. CDR3 length: 16 residues. The J segment lost 6 bases and the V segment lost 2 bases, leaving 10 bases of the junction unmatched. The germline CDR1 and CDR2 sequences are SNHLY and FYNNEI. CDR3 bases: TGTGCCAGCAGTGAAAACCAAGCGGGAGGGCCAGGCGAGCAGTACTTC. Amino acids: CASSENQAGGPGEQYF.

This sequence joins TRBV9 and TRBJ2-1, with TRBD2 identical over 12 bases. Germline V gene sequence: CDR1 SGDLS, CDR2 YYNGEE. This CDR3 contains 16 residues. J gave up 7 bases and V 4 bases, and 9 bases lay outside the gene matches. The CDR3 loop reads CASSSSGRAVDNEQFF. CDR3 nucleotides: TGTGCCAGCAGCTCTAGCGGGAGGGCCGTAGATAATGAGCAGTTCTTC. The whole variable domain, remainder taken from reference TRBV9 and TRBJ2-1, is DSGVTQTPKHLITATGQRVTLRCSPRSGDLSVYWYQQSLDQGLQFLIQYYNGEERAKGNILERFSAQQFPDLHSELNLSSLELGDSALYFCASSSSGRAVDNEQFFGPGTRLTVL.

The chain couples TRBV18 to TRBJ2-3, with D possibly TRBD2 on 6 matching bases. Germline V gene sequence: CDR1 KGHSH, CDR2 LQKENI. The CDR3 runs 15 residues. Trimming left V 4 bases short and J 3 bases short, with 14 bases between. CDR3 loop: CASSLIAVGTDTQYF. The DNA for the CDR3 is TGTGCCAGCTCACTAATAGCGGTCGGTACAGATACGCAGTATTTT.

This chain connects TRBV30 to TRBJ2-5; possible D gene TRBD2, 7 bases. The CDR3 consists of 12 residues. Germline lookup yields CDR1 GTSNPN and CDR2 SVGIG (reference sequence). V lost 8 bases to trimming and J lost 5 bases, with 15 bases between them. The chain's CDR3 is CALGGASETQYF. The CDR3 coding sequence is TGTGCCCTTGGGGGGGCTAGTGAGACCCAGTACTTC.

The V gene is TRBV5-8, the J gene TRBJ1-1, with D perhaps TRBD1 (5 bases). The CDR3 has 13 residues. CDR1 and CDR2 (germline): SGHTS, YDEGEE. V was trimmed by 5 bases and J by 1 base, leaving 9 bases between them. In DNA form, the CDR3 reads TGTGCCAGCAGGATACAGGAGAACACTGAAGCTTTCTTT. It is translated as CASRIQENTEAFF.

V is TRBV9 and J is TRBJ2-1; a possible D gene is TRBD1 (5 bases). The CDR3 runs to 14 residues. CDR1 is SGDLS, CDR2 YYNGEE, per germline. V lost 4 bases to trimming and J lost 4 bases, with 12 bases between them. The CDR3: CASSQGPRYNEQFF. The CDR3 DNA reads TGTGCCAGCAGCCAGGGTCCCCGGTACAATGAGCAGTTCTTC.

The V and J genes are TRBV29-1 and TRBJ1-5; D not resolved. The CDR3 spans 13 residues. Germline V gene sequence: CDR1 SQVTM, CDR2 ANQGSEA. V was cut by 4 bases and J by 4 bases, with 11 bases left in between. The CDR3 bases are TGCAGCGTTGGGGCAGGCCGGAATCAGCCCCAGCATTTT. Encoded protein: CSVGAGRNQPQHF. Based on the CDR3 plus reference TRBV29-1 and TRBJ1-5, the full variable domain is SAVISQKPSRDICQRGTSLTIQCQVDSQVTMMFWYRQQPGQSLTLIATANQGSEATYESGFVIDKFPISRPNLTFSTLTVSNMSPEDSSIYLCSVGAGRNQPQHFGDGTRLSIL.

As DNA, the CDR3 is TGTGCCACCAGCAGAGATTGGGGGGGCGAGCAGTACTTC. Its protein product is CATSRDWGGEQYF. The chain recombines TRBV15 with TRBJ2-7; 7 bases are a match to TRBD2. Trimming removed 0 bases from V and 6 bases from J; junction bases left unmatched: 2. Germline loops: CDR1 LNHNV, CDR2 YYDKDF (reference sequence). The length of the CDR3 is 13 residues.

This chain uses TRBV5-4 with TRBJ2-7; 9 positions match TRBD2. The length of the CDR3 is 15 residues. Germline assignment: CDR1 SGHNT and CDR2 YYREEE (reference sequence). V lost 0 bases, J lost 4 bases, and 5 bases stayed unmatched. CDR3 amino acids: CASSLGGRDRYEQYF. Here the CDR3 DNA reads TGTGCCAGCAGCTTGGGCGGGAGGGACCGGTACGAGCAGTACTTC.

This chain links TRBV25-1 with TRBJ2-7, with D possibly matching TRBD1 (6 bases). The germline CDR1 and CDR2 sequences are MGHDK and SYGVNS. V gave up 2 bases and J gave up 7 bases, with 9 bases separating them. This CDR3 has 12 residues. The chain's CDR3 is CASSEQGIEQYF. CDR3 DNA: TGTGCCAGCAGTGAACAGGGGATAGAGCAGTACTTC.

This chain connects TRBV30 to TRBJ2-5; the match to TRBD1 covers 11 bases. The trim removed 5 bases at V and 5 bases at J, leaving 4 bases unmatched. The CDR3 covers 13 residues. From germline, CDR1 is GTSNPN and CDR2 SVGIG (reference sequence). The CDR3 loop is CAWGTGGSETQYF. The CDR3 DNA is TGTGCCTGGGGGACAGGGGGATCGGAGACCCAGTACTTC.

This chain links TRBV6-1 with TRBJ2-3, with D uncertain. Trimming left V 2 bases short and J 2 bases short, with 11 bases between. This CDR3 region has 15 residues. Looked up from germline, CDR1 is MNHNS and CDR2 is SASEGT. The CDR3 loop is CASSELGLDTDTQYF. In DNA, the CDR3 is TGTGCCAGCAGTGAACTAGGCTTGGACACAGATACGCAGTATTTT.

The chain joins TRBV28 to TRBJ2-7; 8 bases match TRBD2. This CDR3 has 16 residues. Germline lookup yields CDR1 MDHEN and CDR2 SYDVKM. J gave up 3 bases and V 6 bases, and 13 bases lay outside the gene matches. The chain's CDR3 is CASSPWGSGTFYEQYF. The CDR3 coding sequence is TGTGCCAGCAGCCCATGGGGTAGCGGGACTTTCTACGAGCAGTACTTC.